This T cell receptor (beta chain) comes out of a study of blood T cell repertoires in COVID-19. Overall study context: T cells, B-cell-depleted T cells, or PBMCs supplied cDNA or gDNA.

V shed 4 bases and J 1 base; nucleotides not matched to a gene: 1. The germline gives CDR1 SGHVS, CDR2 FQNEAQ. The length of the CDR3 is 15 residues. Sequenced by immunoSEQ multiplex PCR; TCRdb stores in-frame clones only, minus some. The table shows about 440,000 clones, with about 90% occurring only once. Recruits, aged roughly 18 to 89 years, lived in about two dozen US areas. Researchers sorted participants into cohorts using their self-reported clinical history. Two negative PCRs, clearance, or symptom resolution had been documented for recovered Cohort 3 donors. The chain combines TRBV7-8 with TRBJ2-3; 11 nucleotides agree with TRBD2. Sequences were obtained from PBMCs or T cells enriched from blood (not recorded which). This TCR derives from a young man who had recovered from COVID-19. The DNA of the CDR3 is TGTGCCAGCAGCTCACTAGCGGGAGGCACAGATACGCAGTATTTT. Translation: CASSSLAGGTDTQYF.